Listed here are 17 T cell receptor beta chains from one sample, sequenced in a study of T-cell memory formation after mild COVID-19. TCRdb recomputed calls from the 5' RACE reads with MiXCR, one row per CDR3 protein. The sample consists of 75,000 to 95,000 distinct CDR3 sequences, over 13% of them appearing once. The sequenced sample consisted of PBMCs or a T cell subset sorted from them (not recorded which). These receptors came from a man aged 18 to 29 who had mild COVID-19 (a few samples of this study predate the infection). Cell type and time point are not known.

This clonotype was detected a few times. The chain uses TRBV4-3 and TRBJ1-4; D is ambiguous. The CDR3 consists of 13 residues. Germline CDR1 and CDR2: LGHNA and YSLEER. V was trimmed by 4 bases and J by 8 bases, leaving 11 bases between them. The DNA for the CDR3 is TGCGCCAGCAGCCCTCCCGCCGGGGAAAAACTGTTTTTT. It specifies CASSPPAGEKLFF.

This clonotype came up a few times. This chain joins TRBV5-4 and TRBJ2-7; a weak D match, TRBD1 (5 bases). The CDR3 runs to 11 residues. With 4 bases removed from V and 5 bases from J, the gap between germline ends came to 7 bases. Germline CDR1 reads SGHNT; CDR2 reads YYREEE (reference sequence). The CDR3 coding sequence is TGTGCCAGCAGCCGACAGCACGAGCAGTACTTC. Residues: CASSRQHEQYF.

The chain couples TRBV9 to TRBJ2-5; 16 bases are shared with TRBD2. Germline CDR1 is SGDLS and CDR2 is YYNGEE. The J segment lost 2 bases and the V segment lost 2 bases, leaving 6 bases of the junction unmatched. This CDR3 is 18 amino acids long. CDR3 region: CASSVGTSGGVGQETQYF. Here the CDR3 DNA reads TGTGCCAGCAGCGTCGGGACTAGCGGGGGGGTCGGACAAGAGACCCAGTACTTC.

The chain links TRBV24-1 to TRBJ1-2, with D uncertain. The germline V gene encodes CDR1 KGHDR and CDR2 SFDVKD. Trimming shortened V by 4 bases and J by 0 bases, and 17 bases separated the two germline ends. This CDR3 is built from 17 residues. CDR3 sequence reads: CATSEEDETSANYGYTF. The DNA of the CDR3 is TGTGCCACCAGTGAGGAGGACGAAACCTCGGCTAACTATGGCTACACCTTC.

This clonotype appeared a few times. The chain combines TRBV3-1 with TRBJ2-6; D unresolved. Between the trimmed V and J ends, which lost 2 bases and 2 bases, there was a span of 7 bases. This CDR3 contains 15 residues. The V gene's germline CDR1 is LGHDT and CDR2 YNNKEL (reference sequence). The CDR3 coding sequence is TGTGCCAGCAGCCAACAGGTAACTGGGGCCAACGTCCTGACTTTC. Translation: CASSQQVTGANVLTF.

This clonotype has only a few counts. The chain couples TRBV7-9 to TRBJ2-3; no clear D gene. With 5 bases removed from V and 0 bases from J, the gap between germline ends came to 12 bases. The CDR3 extends over 15 amino acids. Germline V gene data show CDR1 as SEHNR and CDR2 as FQNEAQ (reference sequence). The chain's CDR3 is CASSPTRLSTDTQYF. In DNA, the CDR3 is TGTGCCAGCAGCCCTACAAGACTTAGCACAGATACGCAGTATTTT.

This clonotype was detected only a few times. The chain recombines TRBV7-9 with TRBJ1-5, with D possibly TRBD1 on 5 matching bases. Trimming took 5 bases from V and 6 from J, leaving 11 bases between them. The CDR3 has 13 amino acids. Germline CDR1 SEHNR, CDR2 FQNEAQ (reference sequence). CDR3 sequence (DNA): TGTGCCAGCAGCGTATCGGGGGGTCAGCCCCAGCATTTT. This encodes CASSVSGGQPQHF.

The chain uses TRBV7-9 and TRBJ2-1; D perhaps matches TRBD1 (5 bases). The germline V gene encodes CDR1 SEHNR and CDR2 FQNEAQ (reference sequence). The CDR3 totals 15 residues. The V gene lost 1 base and the J gene lost 5 bases, with 12 bases spanning the gap. The chain's CDR3 is CASSLVSRVDNEQFF. Written as DNA, the CDR3 is TGTGCCAGCAGCTTAGTTAGCAGGGTGGACAATGAGCAGTTCTTC.

Comments on this clonotype: The limits of the CDR3 on the DNA are not certain, so only TCRdb's listed CDR3 is given. This sequence joins TRBV5-4 and TRBJ2-4; the table assigns TRBD2, which was not confirmed against the DNA. Germline loops: CDR1 SGHNT, CDR2 YYREEE (reference sequence). From its first to its last residue, the CDR3 has 16 amino acids. Here the CDR3 reads CASSSSGLVAKNIQYF.

The CDR3 sequence is CASGLTGREAFF. Here the CDR3 DNA reads TGTGCTAGTGGTTTGACAGGGCGTGAAGCTTTCTTT. This rearrangement joins TRBV12-5 to TRBJ1-1; tentatively, D is TRBD1 (6 bases). CDR3 length: 12 amino acids. Trimming pared 2 bases from V and 7 bases from J, leaving 8 bases between. Per germline, CDR1 LGHNT and CDR2 FRNRAP.

This clonotype was counted a few times. This chain connects TRBV25-1 to TRBJ2-1; weak D call: TRBD1 (6 bases). The CDR3 covers 15 residues. V lost 4 bases, J lost 7 bases, and 17 bases lay in between. The germline V gene has CDR1 MGHDK and CDR2 SYGVNS. CDR3 DNA: TGTGCCAGCAGTGCCGCACCAGGGGATCGGAATGAGCAGTTCTTC. It is translated as CASSAAPGDRNEQFF.

This clonotype appeared a few times. V gene TRBV4-3 combines with J gene TRBJ2-7, with TRBD1 matching over 7 bases. The J segment lost 3 bases and the V segment lost 5 bases, leaving 4 bases of the junction unmatched. Germline V gene lookup returns CDR1 LGHNA and CDR2 YSLEER. The CDR3 runs to 13 residues. The CDR3 sequence is CASSKAGGYEQYF. In DNA, the CDR3 is TGCGCCAGCAGCAAAGCAGGGGGCTACGAGCAGTACTTC.

This clonotype was observed a handful of times. The V and J genes are TRBV6-2 or TRBV6-3 and TRBJ2-7, with D possibly matching TRBD1 (6 bases). V was cut by 4 bases and J by 0 bases, with 13 bases left in between. The CDR3 contains 15 residues. The V gene's germline CDR1 is MNHEY and CDR2 SVGEGT. The CDR3 region is CASSLQGAISYEQYV. CDR3 sequence (DNA): TGTGCCAGCAGTTTACAGGGTGCAATCTCCTACGAGCAGTACGTC.

This clonotype was observed a few times. V usage is TRBV4-1 and J usage is TRBJ2-2; the match to TRBD1 covers 8 bases. This CDR3 spans 16 amino acids. With V trimmed by 5 bases and J by 4 bases, 9 bases remained unmatched. Germline values: CDR1 MGHRA, CDR2 YSYEKL. CDR3 sequence: CASSSWDRIRTGELFF. The CDR3 nucleotides read TGCGCCAGCAGCTCCTGGGACAGGATTCGCACCGGGGAGCTGTTTTTT.

This clonotype has more than one count but fewer than ten. The V gene is TRBV29-1, the J gene TRBJ2-2, with D possibly matching TRBD1 (5 bases). V dropped 4 bases and J dropped 0 bases, with 12 bases sitting between them. Germline CDR1 is SQVTM and CDR2 is ANQGSEA. This CDR3 has 15 amino acids. This chain's CDR3 is CSVGGSLANTGELFF. The CDR3 coding sequence is TGCAGCGTTGGGGGCTCCTTGGCGAACACCGGGGAGCTGTTTTTT.

This sequence joins TRBV6-2 or TRBV6-3 and TRBJ1-1, with no clear D. V was shortened by 2 bases and J by 0 bases, with 1 base between the two germline ends. This CDR3 comprises 12 residues. CDR1 and CDR2 (germline): MNHEY, SVGEGT. The CDR3 DNA reads TGTGCCAGCAGTTACCTGAACACTGAAGCTTTCTTT. It yields the protein CASSYLNTEAFF.

The chain has TRBV4-3 and TRBJ2-5; 9 bases are shared with TRBD1. The J segment lost 6 bases and the V segment lost 3 bases, leaving 8 bases of the junction unmatched. CDR1 is LGHNA and CDR2 is YSLEER in the germline V gene. This CDR3 contains 15 residues. The chain's CDR3 is CASSHSGTGLKTQYF. CDR3 sequence (DNA): TGCGCCAGCAGCCACTCCGGGACAGGGTTAAAGACCCAGTACTTC.